The source of this T cell receptor beta chain is a study of Graves' ophthalmopathy and Graves' hyperthyroidism. Broader study findings: With around 88% sensitivity and 81.08% specificity, a 13-signature model separated ophthalmopathy from stable hyperthyroidism.

Investigators amplified TCR beta CDR3 regions from RNA transcripts. The workflow started with a first-round RT-PCR run with HTBI primers and then moved on to a second-round multiplex PCR. From the multiplex PCR reads, TCRdb called clonotypes with MiXCR, one entry per CDR3 protein. The sample yields about 170,000 distinct CDR3 sequences, less than 45% seen once. This clonotype appeared many times. Its specificity is unknown. Clinical symptoms, serum thyroxine, TRAb, thyroid ultrasound and orbital computed tomography determined diagnosis. The source of the PBMCs was around 9 ml of fresh peripheral blood. This CDR3 spans 13 amino acids. After removal of 2 bases from V and 7 bases from J, the junction contained 3 bases not matched to a gene. Germline-derived CDR1 and CDR2 are MDHEN and SYDVKM.

The clonotype was recovered from a middle-aged woman with Graves' ophthalmopathy. Specimen: peripheral blood. The rearrangement joins TRBV28 to TRBJ1-1; TRBD1 matches 8 bases. The CDR3 spells CASSLQGADEAFF. Here the CDR3 DNA reads TGTGCCAGCAGTTTACAGGGGGCCGATGAAGCTTTCTTT. The full variable domain, completed using reference TRBV28 and TRBJ1-1, is DVKVTQSSRYLVKRTGEKVFLECVQDMDHENMFWYRQDPGLGLRLIYFSYDVKMKEKGDIPEGYSVSREKKERFSLILESASTNQTSMYLCASSLQGADEAFFGQGTRLTVV.